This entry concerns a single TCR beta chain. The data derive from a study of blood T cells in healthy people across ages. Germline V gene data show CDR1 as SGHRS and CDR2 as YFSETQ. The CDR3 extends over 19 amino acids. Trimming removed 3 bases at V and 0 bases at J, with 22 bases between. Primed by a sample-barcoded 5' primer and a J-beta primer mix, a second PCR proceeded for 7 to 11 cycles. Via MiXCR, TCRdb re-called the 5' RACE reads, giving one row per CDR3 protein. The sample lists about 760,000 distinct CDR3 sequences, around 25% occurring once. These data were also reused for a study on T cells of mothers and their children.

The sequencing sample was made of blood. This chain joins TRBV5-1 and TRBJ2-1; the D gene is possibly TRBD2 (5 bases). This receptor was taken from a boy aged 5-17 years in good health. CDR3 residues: CASSSAPGSGKTSYNEQFF. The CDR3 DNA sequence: TGCGCCAGCAGCTCGGCACCGGGAAGCGGTAAAACCTCCTACAATGAGCAGTTCTTC.